The rows below give T cell receptor beta chains drawn from one sample of a study of blood T cell repertoires in COVID-19. TCRdb's copy holds only in-frame clones and misses some; the assay was immunoSEQ multiplex PCR. The table lists 150,000 to 200,000 clones, around nine tenths of them singletons, with around 6.6% in the top ten. The source material was peripheral blood. Source of these receptors: a man in his forties or fifties with acute or convalescent COVID-19. Each CDR3 is given with its conserved first and last residue. The order of the fields is CDR3 length, J gene, clone size, D gene, V gene, CDR3 DNA, CDR3 protein. A D gene is named only where the DNA matches it firmly. Clone size appears in some rows only: once, few, many, or a class for an expanded clone.

>18|TRBJ1-3|NA|NA|TRBV20-1
TGCAGTGCTAGTCGGCGGGCCCACGAGGTCCTCCCTGGAAACACCATATATTTT
CSASRRAHEVLPGNTIYF
>14|TRBJ2-7|NA|TRBD1|TRBV28
TGTGCCAGCAGGGGACAGTTTGATCACTACGAGCAGTACTTC
CASRGQFDHYEQYF
>14|TRBJ2-3|NA|TRBD1|TRBV29-1
TGCAGCGAAAGACAGGGGTCTTTCACAGATACGCAGTATTTT
CSERQGSFTDTQYF
>11|TRBJ1-1|NA|NA|TRBV29-1
TGCAGCGGTTACAGGAACACTGAAGCTTTCTTT
CSGYRNTEAFF
>15|TRBJ2-3|NA|TRBD2|TRBV5-4
TGTGCCAGCAGCTTAATCGGGGGGAGCACAGATACGCAGTATTTT
CASSLIGGSTDTQYF
>17|TRBJ1-6|NA|NA|TRBV5-4
TGTGCCAGCAGCTTGGGGGGCCAGAGCTCCTATAATTCACCCCTCCACTTT
CASSLGGQSSYNSPLHF
>14|TRBJ2-2|NA|NA|TRBV19
TGTGCCAGCAAGACGGGACTTAACACCGGGGAGCTGTTTTTT
CASKTGLNTGELFF
>16|TRBJ2-5|NA|TRBD2|TRBV11-1
TGTGCCAGCAGCTTGCTAGCGGGATCCGTCCAAGAGACCCAGTACTTC
CASSLLAGSVQETQYF
>21|TRBJ1-6|few|TRBD1|TRBV4-3
TGCGCCAGCAGCCAAGATCTCACAGGGGCCGAACCAACTTCCTATAATTCACCCCTCCACTTT
CASSQDLTGAEPTSYNSPLHF
>17|TRBJ2-2|few|TRBD1|TRBV3-1/TRBV3-2
TGTGCCAGCAGCCAAGCCGGGACAGGGCTTCCCACCGGGGAGCTGTTTTTT
CASSQAGTGLPTGELFF
>15|TRBJ2-3|NA|NA|TRBV7-2
TGTGCCAGCAGCTTAAGGTCAGCGGAGGCAGATACGCAGTATTTT
CASSLRSAEADTQYF
>13|TRBJ2-5|NA|NA|TRBV15
TGTGCCACCCGGGTAACAGGGCAAGAGACCCAGTACTTC
CATRVTGQETQYF
>16|TRBJ1-4|NA|TRBD1|TRBV4-1
TGCGCCAGCAGCCTAAGAACCGGGACAGATAATGAAAAACTGTTTTTT
CASSLRTGTDNEKLFF
>17|TRBJ2-2|once|TRBD2|TRBV6-1
TGTGCCAGCAGTGAATCTAGCGGGGGGGCAAACACCGGGGAGCTGTTTTTT
CASSESSGGANTGELFF
>13|TRBJ2-7|few|NA|TRBV7-2
TGTGCCAGTGCCACGGACAGCGGTTACGAGCAGTACTTC
CASATDSGYEQYF